The TCR beta chain under discussion was sequenced for a study of OX40 agonist ivuxolimab in advanced cancers. Libraries were prepared by immunoSEQ multiplex PCR; TCRdb keeps only in-frame clonotypes and omits some of them. The data contain about 58,000 clones, around four fifths of them singletons. Germline CDR1 MNHNY, CDR2 SVGAGI (reference sequence). The CDR3 loop spans 15 amino acids. The V segment lost 4 bases and the J segment 5 bases; nucleotides outside the gene matches: 6. The sequence was collected from an adult with an advanced solid tumor such as melanoma, head and neck, liver or kidney cancer. The V gene is TRBV6-6, the J gene TRBJ2-1; 9 nucleotides line up with TRBD2. The source material was CD4+ or CD8+ T cells sorted from blood, sampled in a trial of the OX40 agonist ivuxolimab. CDR3 loop: CASSWRGGGHNEQFF. CDR3 in DNA: TGTGCCAGCAGTTGGCGGGGGGGCGGACACAATGAGCAGTTCTTC.